The T cell receptor beta chain described here comes from a study of CD8+ T cells in alopecia areata. It was cDNA, reverse transcribed from extracted RNA, that served as the sequencing template. The method was immunoSEQ multiplex PCR; TCRdb's version includes in-frame clones alone and lacks a portion of them. The sample gives approximately 210,000 clones, around 60% of which show up once; 1.3% is in the top ten. Stated treatment: oral pan-JAK inhibitor, 5-10 mg twice daily. A FACSAria was used to sort CD4+ and CD8+ T cells. These cells came from PBMCs. As for this clone: The antigen remains undetermined. The identical CDR3 is also encoded by other nucleotide sequences in the sample.

Study results and caveats: Clonality in the scalp and expanded CD8+ clones ranked among the top 100 were significantly decreased by tofacitinib.

The trim removed 2 bases at V and 9 bases at J, leaving 6 bases unmatched. In germline, CDR1 is LGHNA, CDR2 YSLEER. This CDR3 region has 15 residues. The V call is TRBV4-3, the J call TRBJ2-3; 12 bases map to TRBD2. The sample consisted of CD4+ T cells sorted from blood, taken at approximately week 50, from a patient treated with tofacitinib. This clonotype was sampled from a human donor with alopecia areata. CDR3 in DNA: TGCGCCAGCAGCCAACTAGCGGGGGGGCATGGCACGCAGTATTTT. Its translation is CASSQLAGGHGTQYF.